This TCR beta chain came from a study of T-cell memory formation after mild COVID-19. Overall study context: TCR clustering was largely donor specific.

Germline V gene sequence: CDR1 SEHNR, CDR2 FQNEAQ (reference sequence). This CDR3 contains 15 residues. V shed 1 base and J shed 0 bases, with 9 bases lying between them. Study observations and caveats: Clones that got smaller from day 15 to 85 had even CD4/CD8, while clones growing later tipped toward CD4+. Largely, contracting CD4+ clones fell within CM and EM, and contracting CD8+ clones within EMRA.

TCRdb passed the 5' RACE reads through MiXCR, listing each CDR3 protein once. The sample yields more than 300,000 distinct CDR3 sequences, about 13% seen once. Note on this clonotype: Its specificity is not known.

Sequencing input: PBMCs or a T cell subset sorted from them (not recorded which). The V call is TRBV7-9, the J call TRBJ2-5; perhaps TRBD1 as D (6 bases). The receptor was isolated from a man between 18 and 29 years old who had mild COVID-19 (a few samples of this study predate the infection). Cell type and time point are not known. The CDR3 loop reads CASSLDRTDQETQYF. CDR3 nucleotide sequence: TGTGCCAGCAGCTTAGATCGGACAGACCAAGAGACCCAGTACTTC.